Listed here are 22 T cell receptor beta chains from one sample, sequenced in a study of blood T cells in healthy people across ages (dated by TCRdb to 2013 to 2016). Preparation of the library involved 5' RACE. Sequenced using an Illumina HiSeq 2500. A second roughly 7 to 11 cycle PCR used a sample-barcoded 5' primer and a J-beta primer mix. TCRdb trimmed the raw reads at Q25, called clones with MiXCR and kept productive beta chains. Each CDR3 protein appears once, grouped with its most common genes and DNA. In this sample the table shows 2 million or so distinct CDR3 sequences, about 50% of which occur a single time. The leading ten clones occupy more than 2% of the sample. Specimen: blood. The source of these receptors is a woman in her 40s in good health.

The chain combines TRBV20-1 with TRBJ2-7, with D perhaps given as TRBD1 or TRBD2 (5 bases each). Deletions cut 3 bases from V and 3 bases from J, with 12 bases between. Per the germline V gene, CDR1 is DFQATT and CDR2 is SNEGSKA (reference sequence). The CDR3 consists of 13 residues. Here the CDR3 DNA reads TGCAGTGCTAGCGGGGCATTTGGCTACGAGCAGTACTTC. It codes for CSASGAFGYEQYF.

With respect to this clonotype: Sequence at one end of the junction differs from germline and may be a read error. The chain is built from TRBV20-1 and TRBJ2-1, with D tentatively TRBD1 or TRBD2 (5 bases each). The CDR3 totals 11 residues. The germline gives CDR1 DFQATT, CDR2 SNEGSKA (reference sequence). The chain's CDR3 is CSARGPGEQFF. The CDR3 DNA sequence: TGCAGTGCAAGAGGGCCAGGGGAGCAGTTCTTC.

The chain uses TRBV7-8 and TRBJ2-7; TRBD2 aligns across 7 bases. This CDR3 contains 15 residues. Trimming removed 5 bases from V and 3 bases from J; junction bases left unmatched: 10. Germline CDR1 and CDR2: SGHVS and FQNEAQ. CDR3 coding DNA: TGTGCCAGCAGCCTTTCAGATGGGGGGGGCTACGAGCAGTACTTC. Amino acids: CASSLSDGGGYEQYF.

The chain combines TRBV6-6 with TRBJ2-1; 9 bases match TRBD2. Germline V gene lookup returns CDR1 MNHNY and CDR2 SVGAGI (reference sequence). J lost 5 bases, V lost 8 bases, and 4 bases had no gene match. The CDR3 extends over 13 amino acids. CDR3: CASAGGPDNEQFF. The CDR3 DNA is TGTGCCAGCGCGGGGGGGCCCGACAATGAGCAGTTCTTC.

The gene calls are TRBV28 and TRBJ1-6, with TRBD1 matching over 10 bases. This CDR3 has 17 residues. The V and J ends lost 4 bases and 9 bases, in that order; junction bases with no gene match: 12. Germline CDR1 is MDHEN and CDR2 is SYDVKM. The chain's CDR3 is CASSSPSRQGASSPLHF. CDR3 sequence (DNA): TGTGCCAGCAGTTCCCCCTCCCGACAGGGGGCAAGTTCACCCCTCCACTTT.

A remark on this clonotype: This could be a read error, since a much larger clone is one nucleotide away. The rearrangement links TRBV20-1 to TRBJ1-6; 8 nucleotides match TRBD1. Germline V CDR1 and CDR2: DFQATT, SNEGSKA (reference sequence). Trimming cost V 6 bases and J 10 bases; bases outside gene matches: 8. The CDR3 consists of 13 residues. The CDR3: CSARDRKVSPLHF. The CDR3 DNA reads as TGCAGTGCCCGGGACAGGAAGGTATCACCCCTCCACTTT.

The V gene is TRBV27, the J gene TRBJ2-5, with TRBD1 matching 7 bases. The assigned J gene may be wrong: the sequence end matches TRBJ2-7 better. Per germline, CDR1 MNHEY and CDR2 SMNVEV (reference sequence). The CDR3 totals 16 residues. DNA for the CDR3: TGTGCCAGCAGTTTATGGGGACAGCCTAGAAAAGACGAGCAGTACTTC. As protein: CASSLWGQPRKDEQYF.

This clonotype occurred a few times. V and J are TRBV27 and TRBJ2-7; 11 nucleotides agree with TRBD2. This CDR3 spans 17 amino acids. The J segment lost 1 base and the V segment lost 2 bases, leaving 7 bases of the junction unmatched. The germline V gene has CDR1 MNHEY and CDR2 SMNVEV (reference sequence). The CDR3 DNA is TGTGCCAGCAGTTTAGTACTAGCGGGGGCCCCATCCTACGAGCAGTACTTC. This gives the protein CASSLVLAGAPSYEQYF.

The chain recombines TRBV7-3 with TRBJ2-1; 13 bases match TRBD2. Unmatched junction bases numbered 12, after V lost 4 bases and J lost 9 bases. CDR3 length: 17 amino acids. Germline V gene sequence: CDR1 SGHTA, CDR2 FQGTGA. The DNA of the CDR3 is TGTGCCAGCAGCTGGGGACTAGCGGGGACTCAGGGTGGTGAGCAGTTCTTC. Translating it yields CASSWGLAGTQGGEQFF.

DNA for the CDR3: TGTGCCACCAGCAGAGCAGGGCCTGGGGCCAACGTCCTGACTTTC. Translating gives CATSRAGPGANVLTF. This chain connects TRBV15 to TRBJ2-6; possibly TRBD1 for D (5 bases). Trimming shortened V by 1 base and J by 2 bases, and 6 bases separated the two germline ends. The CDR3 is 15 residues long. Germline V gene lookup returns CDR1 LNHNV and CDR2 YYDKDF (reference sequence).

This clonotype has only one observation. CDR3: CASSEAGPRQETQYF. The CDR3 DNA follows: TGTGCCAGCAGTGAAGCTGGGCCCCGACAAGAGACCCAGTACTTC. This chain links TRBV2 with TRBJ2-5; D is unresolved. Per germline, CDR1 SNHLY and CDR2 FYNNEI. Trimming cost V 0 bases and J 2 bases, with 10 bases left between them. The CDR3 is made up of 15 amino acids.

This clonotype was seen only a few times. The genes are TRBV20-1 and TRBJ2-5; a weak D match, TRBD2 (8 bases). The CDR3 consists of 14 residues. The germline CDR1 and CDR2 sequences are DFQATT and SNEGSKA (reference sequence). V was trimmed by 2 bases and J by 5 bases, leaving 15 bases between them. For the CDR3, the DNA is TGCAGTGCTAGAAGGACTAGCAGGGGGGAGACCCAGTACTTC. Encoded protein: CSARRTSRGETQYF.

The V and J genes are TRBV27 and TRBJ2-1; D is possibly TRBD2 (6 bases). The germline V gene encodes CDR1 MNHEY and CDR2 SMNVEV (reference sequence). The CDR3 loop spans 14 amino acids. Trimming took 4 bases from V and 6 from J, leaving 13 bases between them. CDR3 bases: TGTGCCAGCAGTTACGGGGGTCTAGTCAATGAGCAGTTCTTC. This codes for CASSYGGLVNEQFF.

In its sample, this clonotype was seen a few times. The chain combines TRBV12-3 or TRBV12-4 with TRBJ2-3; 7 bases are shared with TRBD1. This CDR3 comprises 14 residues. V gave up 6 bases and J gave up 6 bases; unmatched junction bases: 9. CDR3 loop: CASRTTGWMDTQYF. In nucleotides, the CDR3 is TGTGCCAGCAGGACGACAGGGTGGATGGATACGCAGTATTTT.

This clonotype was seen only a few times. The rearrangement uses TRBV29-1 and TRBJ2-7; D unresolved. Looked up from germline, CDR1 is SQVTM and CDR2 is ANQGSEA. V lost 0 bases and J 3 bases, leaving 12 bases between the germline ends. The CDR3 is made up of 14 amino acids. CDR3: CSVEEGGRSYEQYF. In DNA form, the CDR3 reads TGCAGCGTTGAAGAGGGTGGCAGAAGCTACGAGCAGTACTTC.

This clonotype was counted many times. The V and J genes are TRBV5-6 and TRBJ2-5; unclear D gene. The V end lost 1 base, the J end lost 0 bases, and 4 bases lay between the germline ends. The germline V gene encodes CDR1 SGHDT and CDR2 YYEEEE. This CDR3 is 13 amino acids long. The CDR3 bases are TGTGCCAGCAGCTTGACGGACCAAGAGACCCAGTACTTC. Its protein is CASSLTDQETQYF.

This chain connects TRBV6-2 or TRBV6-3 to TRBJ2-1; 7 bases match TRBD2. The CDR3 is 16 amino acids. Germline CDR1 MNHEY, CDR2 SVGEGT. The ends lost 6 bases at V and 0 bases at J; junction bases unmatched: 8. CDR3 in DNA: TGTGCCAGCAGCCCCCCAGCGGGGCCCTCCTACAATGAGCAGTTCTTC. Translating it yields CASSPPAGPSYNEQFF.

V usage is TRBV7-2 and J usage is TRBJ2-7; 9 nucleotides match TRBD2. The germline gives CDR1 SGHTA, CDR2 FQGNSA. V lost 0 bases, J lost 3 bases, and 6 bases stayed unmatched. The CDR3 loop spans 16 amino acids. Written as DNA, the CDR3 is TGTGCCAGCAGCTTAGCCAGCCTAGCGGGGATCTACGAGCAGTACTTC. Translation gives CASSLASLAGIYEQYF.

This clonotype has a single count. The chain links TRBV6-1 to TRBJ2-5, with D perhaps TRBD1 (6 bases). This CDR3 contains 15 residues. The V and J ends lost 2 bases and 7 bases respectively, with 17 bases between them. Germline assignment: CDR1 MNHNS and CDR2 SASEGT. The chain's CDR3 is CASSEQPGEKGTQYF. The CDR3 bases are TGTGCCAGCAGTGAACAACCAGGGGAGAAGGGGACCCAGTACTTC.

This clonotype was observed a single time. The rearrangement uses TRBV20-1 and TRBJ2-3; 8 nucleotides match TRBD2. Germline CDR1 is DFQATT and CDR2 is SNEGSKA (reference sequence). The V and J ends lost 5 bases and 6 bases, in that order; junction bases with no gene match: 7. The CDR3 contains 13 residues. In DNA, the CDR3 is TGCAGTGCTCCTGGGACTAGGTGGGATACGCAGTATTTT. This translates into CSAPGTRWDTQYF.

Points on this clonotype: Being one base from a much bigger clone, this may be a read error. Without the conserved terminal phenylalanine or tryptophan, this CDR3 likely stems from a read error. V is TRBV28 and J is TRBJ2-1; the D is unclear. This CDR3 has 11 residues. In germline, CDR1 is MDHEN, CDR2 SYDVKM. V was shortened by 5 bases and J by 8 bases, with 7 bases between the two germline ends. The CDR3 nucleotides read TGTGCCAGCAGTCTCATTCATGAGCAGTTCTCC. This translates into CASSLIHEQFS.

The J gene is TRBJ2-3, the V gene TRBV6-5; 8 bases align to TRBD1. CDR3 length: 18 amino acids. From germline, CDR1 is MNHEY and CDR2 SVGAGI. V trimming: 0 bases; J trimming: 2 bases; junction bases outside the gene matches: 10. Here the CDR3 reads CASSYSTPSDRVTDTQYF. The CDR3 region has the DNA TGTGCCAGCAGTTACTCCACTCCGTCGGACAGGGTCACAGATACGCAGTATTTT.